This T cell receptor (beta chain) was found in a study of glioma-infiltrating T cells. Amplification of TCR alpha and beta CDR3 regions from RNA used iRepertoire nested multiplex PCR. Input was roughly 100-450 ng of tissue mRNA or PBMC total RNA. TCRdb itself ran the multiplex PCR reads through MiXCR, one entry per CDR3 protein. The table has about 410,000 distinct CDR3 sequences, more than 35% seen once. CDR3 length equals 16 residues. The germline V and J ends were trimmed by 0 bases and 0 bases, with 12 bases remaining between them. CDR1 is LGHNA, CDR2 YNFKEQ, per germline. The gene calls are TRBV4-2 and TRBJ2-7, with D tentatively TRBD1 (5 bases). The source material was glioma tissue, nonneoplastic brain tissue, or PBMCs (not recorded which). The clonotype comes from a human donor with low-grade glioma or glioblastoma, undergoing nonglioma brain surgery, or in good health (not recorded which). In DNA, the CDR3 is TGTGCCAGCAGCCAAGAGTCATATAGGGGCTCCTACGAGCAGTACTTC. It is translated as CASSQESYRGSYEQYF.